The TCR beta chain under discussion was sequenced for a study of HIV-infected patients and healthy controls (TCRdb year 2014). In terms of the full investigation: The question the study tested was whether immune perturbation and reconstitution could be captured by deep TCR repertoire sequencing of small blood samples from HIV patients. The paper's findings and limits, for the study overall: Roughly threefold more distinct CDR3s and higher Shannon diversity were observed in healthy control repertoires than in untreated HIV+ repertoires. HIV-infected repertoires had significantly higher mean Gini indices than controls, possibly reflecting oligoclonality. Only sixteen HIV-infected individuals were processed, which the authors considered a major limit on how widely the findings apply. HIV-associated CDR3s exhibited a significant reduction in frequency during therapy, whereas CMV-associated CDR3s exhibited no significant change, although the majority increased in frequency. MAIT cell alpha-chain CDR3s were present at high frequency in healthy controls but severely depleted in HIV+ repertoires. In HIV-infected patients, the apparent post-therapy recovery of the Gini index was not replicated in size-matched repertoire data. The use of whole blood limited sequencing depth and precluded separation of the dynamics of distinct T-cell subpopulations. The study did not determine donor HLA types. Healthy controls shared more CDR3s between individuals than HIV+ patients, by Jaccard index and by count of highly shared sequences. In the samples, alpha-beta chain pairing was left undetermined. Slight age and sex profile differences between the study cohorts did not explain the observed diversity differences. Rare events from HIV-infected data received too much weight under size-matching, and comparisons were complicated by unequal numbers of distinct sequences between patients and controls. Significantly different mean usage between HIV-infected patients and controls was observed for eight alpha and eight beta V genes.

Using SuperScript III with primers targeting the alpha and beta constant regions, around 500 ng of RNA was reverse transcribed. Separate alpha and beta chain libraries were generated by chain-specific third strand synthesis with multiplexing indices. In the protocol, all rearrangements within a chain were amplified with a single primer pair so that primer bias was avoided, and molecular barcodes were added to each cDNA molecule. The SP2 sequencing primer site and a random hexamer were carried on a 5' RACE adapter, to which purified cDNA was joined by T4 RNA Ligase 1. Second strand synthesis was performed with Phusion polymerase and primed from the SP2 site, and slow temperature ramps were applied to favor optimal annealing. Joined together, two random hexamer sequences that had both been added before amplification formed the 12-nucleotide barcode of each molecule. A brief initial PCR introduced P5 and P7 adapter elements together with a second index, and a roughly 20-cycle amplification PCR using P5s and P7 primers was subsequently performed. In total the libraries went through 27 PCR cycles, after which the libraries were quantified on a Qubit, sized on a Bioanalyzer, and diluted to approximately 3.9 nM. Normalized libraries were sequenced on an Illumina MiSeq with 2 x 250 paired-end kits. Reverse transcription reactions were cleaned up on MinElute columns and eluted into 7.5 to 10 ul Tris-Cl. A 1:1 ratio of AMPure XP beads was used to clean the adapter ligations after they had run for around 25 hours at 16 degrees C. As for the authors' bioinformatics: A modified Decombinator processed the demultiplexed FASTQ files and output V, J, insert and barcode information. Sequences sharing a barcode but differing from the dominant sequence were discarded as errors, and barcodes clustered at Levenshtein distance 3 were counted to estimate original cDNA molecules. The R packages ineq, vegan, igraph and RCytoscape were used for downstream analyses, with IMGT nomenclature and CDR3 definitions applied. V gene usage was computed over distinct sequences, each TCR counted once to avoid skew from clonal expansion. Within a donor, similarity networks joined unique CDR3 amino acid sequences in every case where two of them were separated by a single Levenshtein edit. In the repertoires, a search was made for a compiled set of published HIV-specific CDR3s (more than 85 alpha, 702 beta) and CMV-specific CDR3s (around twelve alpha, 250 to 300 beta). It was shown by random subsampling to size-matched repertoires that the decreased diversity of patients was not caused by their lower sequence numbers. TCRdb took the public reads, trimmed them with fastp at Q25, ran MiXCR for clone calling and kept in-frame beta chains. Identical CDR3 proteins give one entry, which carries the most common genes and DNA. TCRdb, rather than the study authors, made the V and J calls. The sample yields some 15,000 distinct CDR3 sequences; 9.4% were counted once. 4.5% to 5.5% of the sample lies in the top ten.

For this clonotype: The antigen it binds to is not known. There are no base qualities to consult, and no much larger clone falls within one base.

For CDR1 and CDR2, the germline V gene lists MDHEN and SYDVKM. Including cysteine and phenylalanine, the CDR3 has 14 amino acids. Only CDR3 DNA remains: 42 bases, in frame from the first base. Between the V and J ends, shortened by 2 bases and 2 bases respectively, the junction contains 8 bases. Whole blood was used without fractionating the cells, so the repertoire represented all peripheral T cells without sorting. Ten uninfected healthy donors were sampled as controls, and four of these ten donors were sampled twice approximately three months apart. A roughly 2.5 ml sample of peripheral blood was drawn into Tempus tubes for RNA extraction. The TURBO-DNase kit was used to remove leftover genomic DNA, and GLOBINclear was used to deplete globin mRNA.

This chain joins TRBV28 to TRBJ2-3; the D gene lacks a confident call. Material for sequencing was blood. The TCR was taken from an adult in good health. The DNA sequence reads TGTGCCAGCAGTTTAGACTTTTACACAGATACGCAGTATTTT. Translated, this gives CASSLDFYTDTQYF.